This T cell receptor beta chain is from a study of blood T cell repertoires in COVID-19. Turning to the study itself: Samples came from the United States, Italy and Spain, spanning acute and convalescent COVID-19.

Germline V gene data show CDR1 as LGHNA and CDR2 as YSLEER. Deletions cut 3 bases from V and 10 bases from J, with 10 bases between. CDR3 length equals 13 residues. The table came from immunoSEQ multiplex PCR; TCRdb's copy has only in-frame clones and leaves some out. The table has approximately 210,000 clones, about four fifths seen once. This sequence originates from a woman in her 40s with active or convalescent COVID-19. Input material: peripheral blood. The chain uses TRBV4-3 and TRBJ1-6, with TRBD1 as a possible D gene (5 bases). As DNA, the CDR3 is TGCGCCAGCAGCCACTCGGGGGAGTCACCCCTCCACTTT. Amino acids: CASSHSGESPLHF.